The 29 T cell receptor beta chains in this list originate from one sample, sequenced in a study of cytomegalovirus exposure and HLA in healthy donors (dated by TCRdb to the late 2010s). Libraries were made using the immunoSEQ multiplex PCR assay. Entries here come from immuneACCESS through TCRdb and include only in-frame sequences with V and J called. Some clones fail to appear in such tables; in the studies checked, an unresolved V gene covers under half of the shortfall, and the cause of the remainder is unknown. For this sample there are roughly 250,000 clones; around 87% appear just once. Under 0.4% of the sample rests with the top ten. Sequencing was carried out using PBMCs. The receptors were sampled from a woman under 30 in good health and CMV-seronegative.

This clone was recorded a few times. The rearrangement uses TRBV29-1 and TRBJ1-1; maybe TRBD1 (6 bases). CDR3 length: 13 amino acids. Germline V gives CDR1 SQVTM, CDR2 ANQGSEA. Trimming removed 7 bases at V and 1 base at J, with 13 bases between. The CDR3 protein is CSGGGQPNTEAFF. The CDR3 DNA is TGCAGCGGCGGTGGACAGCCGAACACTGAAGCTTTCTTT. Filled out from reference TRBV29-1 and TRBJ1-1, the complete variable domain reads SAVISQKPSRDICQRGTSLTIQCQVDSQVTMMFWYRQQPGQSLTLIATANQGSEATYESGFVIDKFPISRPNLTFSTLTVSNMSPEDSSIYLCSGGGQPNTEAFFGQGTRLTVV.

This chain connects TRBV27 to TRBJ2-7; the match to TRBD1 covers 9 bases. The CDR3 is made up of 17 amino acids. Germline V gene sequence: CDR1 MNHEY, CDR2 SMNVEV (reference sequence). V trimming: 5 bases; J trimming: 0 bases; junction bases outside the gene matches: 11. In nucleotides, the CDR3 is TGTGCCAGCAGTACCCCCGACGGGACAGGGAGCTCCTACGAGCAGTACTTC. Protein product: CASSTPDGTGSSYEQYF.

The chain couples TRBV7-9 to TRBJ2-7, with 10 nucleotides matching TRBD1. This CDR3 spans 15 amino acids. With V trimmed by 3 bases and J by 4 bases, 6 bases remained unmatched. Germline CDR1 reads SEHNR; CDR2 reads FQNEAQ (reference sequence). The CDR3 bases are TGTGCCAGCAGCTTTTCCGGGGACAGGGGTTACGAGCAGTACTTC. Translated, it gives CASSFSGDRGYEQYF.

A single count supports this clone. V gene TRBV7-2 combines with J gene TRBJ2-5; 7 bases line up with TRBD1. The ends lost 8 bases at V and 5 bases at J; junction bases unmatched: 5. The CDR3 is made up of 12 amino acids. Germline V gene lookup returns CDR1 SGHTA and CDR2 FQGNSA. The CDR3 region is CASSRGLETQYF. The CDR3 DNA reads as TGTGCCAGCTCAAGGGGGCTGGAGACCCAGTACTTC.

The chain links TRBV28 to TRBJ2-2, with a weak D call TRBD1 (5 bases). This CDR3 contains 17 residues. The ends were cut back, 5 bases at V and 4 bases at J, with 20 bases in the middle. Per the germline V gene, CDR1 is MDHEN and CDR2 is SYDVKM. The CDR3 bases are TGTGCCAGCAGTCCAGCACAGGAGCTGCCGGGCACCGGGGAGCTGTTTTTT. This translates into CASSPAQELPGTGELFF. The full variable domain, rest sourced from reference TRBV28 and TRBJ2-2, is DVKVTQSSRYLVKRTGEKVFLECVQDMDHENMFWYRQDPGLGLRLIYFSYDVKMKEKGDIPEGYSVSREKKERFSLILESASTNQTSMYLCASSPAQELPGTGELFFGEGSRLTVL.

The chain links TRBV2 to TRBJ2-7, with 10 bases that match TRBD1. From germline, CDR1 is SNHLY and CDR2 FYNNEI. The CDR3 contains 16 residues. CDR3 region: CASSEGGGTGVYEQYV. The DNA for the CDR3 is TGTGCCAGCAGCGAAGGGGGTGGGACAGGGGTTTACGAGCAGTACGTC.

This clone occurred a few times. The rearrangement links TRBV6-5 to TRBJ2-7; weak D call: TRBD1 (5 bases). The CDR3 spans 12 residues. Germline V gene data show CDR1 as MNHEY and CDR2 as SVGAGI. The V end lost 7 bases, the J end lost 3 bases, and 10 bases lay between the germline ends. This CDR3 is CASIRQYYEQYV. The CDR3 DNA is TGTGCCAGCATTAGACAGTACTACGAGCAGTACGTC.

The chain employs TRBV5-5 and TRBJ2-4; D may be TRBD1 (5 bases). This CDR3 has 15 residues. The V gene's germline CDR1 is SGHKS and CDR2 YYEKEE (reference sequence). The V end lost 4 bases, the J end lost 5 bases, and 16 bases lay between the germline ends. In DNA form, the CDR3 reads TGTGCCAGCAGCCACACTGGGGCAGCTGAAAACATTCAGTACTTC. Amino acid sequence: CASSHTGAAENIQYF. The whole variable domain, remainder taken from reference TRBV5-5 and TRBJ2-4, is DAGVTQSPTHLIKTRGQQVTLRCSPISGHKSVSWYQQVLGQGPQFIFQYYEKEERGRGNFPDRFSARQFPNYSSELNVNALLLGDSALYLCASSHTGAAENIQYFGAGTRLSVL.

V gene TRBV4-2 combines with J gene TRBJ1-5, with D perhaps TRBD1 (5 bases). Between the trimmed V and J ends, which lost 4 bases and 0 bases, there was a span of 19 bases. Per germline, CDR1 LGHNA and CDR2 YNFKEQ. This CDR3 has 18 residues. In DNA form, the CDR3 reads TGTGCCAGCAGCCCCCGGGGAGGGGCTCTTGATAGCAATCAGCCCCAGCATTTT. Amino acids: CASSPRGGALDSNQPQHF.

The chain combines TRBV5-1 with TRBJ2-2, with a tentative D call TRBD1 (6 bases). Trimming took off 0 bases at V and 4 bases at J, with 16 bases between the two ends. This CDR3 has 17 residues. The germline V gene has CDR1 SGHRS and CDR2 YFSETQ. CDR3 sequence: CASSLAGDTLITGELFF. The DNA for the CDR3 is TGCGCCAGCAGCTTGGCCGGGGACACCTTGATCACCGGGGAGCTGTTTTTT.

V and J are TRBV2 and TRBJ1-4; D unclear. Germline CDR1 and CDR2: SNHLY and FYNNEI. This CDR3 has 12 amino acids. Trimming cost V 9 bases and J 13 bases, with 18 bases left between them. The DNA for the CDR3 is TGTGCCAGAGAGGACTACGGGGAGGGACTGTTTTTT. Translating gives CAREDYGEGLFF.

The chain couples TRBV19 to TRBJ1-5; TRBD1 is a possible D gene (5 bases). V was cut by 6 bases and J by 5 bases, with 14 bases left in between. CDR1 and CDR2 (germline): LNHDA, SQIVND (reference sequence). The CDR3 runs 14 residues. The CDR3 DNA is TGTGCCAGTAGAACCCGACAGAATCATCAGCCCCAGCATTTT. Its protein product is CASRTRQNHQPQHF.

This clone was found once. The chain combines TRBV11-2 with TRBJ2-3; tentative D call: TRBD2 (6 bases). With 5 bases removed from V and 4 bases from J, the gap between germline ends came to 28 bases. The CDR3 runs 19 residues. Germline CDR1 is SGHAT and CDR2 is FQNNGV. DNA for the CDR3: TGTGCCAGCAGCCTAACAAAGTTGGGGGGTTTAAGTGTGGCAGATACGCAGTATTTT. It is translated as CASSLTKLGGLSVADTQYF.

The J gene is TRBJ1-6, the V gene TRBV18, with D perhaps TRBD1 (6 bases). The V gene's germline CDR1 is KGHSH and CDR2 LQKENI. V lost 2 bases and J lost 7, with 15 bases in between. CDR3 length equals 16 residues. CDR3 amino acids: CASSPNWDKNNSPLHF. CDR3 nucleotides: TGTGCCAGCTCACCAAATTGGGACAAGAACAATTCACCCCTCCACTTT.

This sequence joins TRBV5-4 and TRBJ2-7; D uncertain. The CDR3 is made up of 13 amino acids. In germline, CDR1 is SGHNT, CDR2 YYREEE (reference sequence). The germline V and J ends were trimmed by 0 bases and 0 bases, with 4 bases remaining between them. Here the CDR3 DNA reads TGTGCCAGCAGCTTGGGGAGCTCCTACGAGCAGTACGTC. Translating it yields CASSLGSSYEQYV.

V usage is TRBV5-1 and J usage is TRBJ2-7, with 9 bases matching TRBD1. Germline CDR1 reads SGHRS; CDR2 reads YFSETQ. With V trimmed by 2 bases and J by 5 bases, 11 bases remained unmatched. This CDR3 comprises 16 residues. CDR3 sequence: CASSFLGQGPFHEQYF. The CDR3, as DNA: TGCGCCAGCAGCTTTCTGGGACAGGGCCCGTTCCACGAGCAGTACTTC.

This chain joins TRBV29-1 and TRBJ1-5; 7 nucleotides agree with TRBD1. With V trimmed by 6 bases and J by 4 bases, 3 bases remained unmatched. The length of the CDR3 is 12 residues. The germline V gene encodes CDR1 SQVTM and CDR2 ANQGSEA. The CDR3 loop reads CSVRDSNQPQHF. The CDR3 DNA reads as TGCAGCGTCCGGGACAGTAATCAGCCCCAGCATTTT.

The chain employs TRBV27 and TRBJ2-3, with 15 bases lining up with TRBD2. The ends lost 5 bases at V and 4 bases at J; junction bases unmatched: 10. The CDR3 has 18 amino acids. Germline V lookup: CDR1 MNHEY, CDR2 SMNVEV (reference sequence). CDR3 sequence: CASSQRTSGGAGADTQYF. The CDR3 DNA reads TGTGCCAGCAGTCAACGGACTAGCGGGGGGGCCGGCGCAGATACGCAGTATTTT.

The rearrangement joins TRBV5-6 to TRBJ2-3; weak D call: TRBD2 (6 bases). The CDR3 has 12 residues. The germline gives CDR1 SGHDT, CDR2 YYEEEE. V shed 4 bases and J shed 6 bases, with 9 bases lying between them. CDR3 sequence: CASSTGGDTQYF. Written as DNA, the CDR3 is TGTGCCAGCAGCACTGGGGGGGATACGCAGTATTTT.

The rearrangement joins TRBV18 to TRBJ1-3; 7 nucleotides line up with TRBD1. The germline CDR1 and CDR2 sequences are KGHSH and LQKENI. J lost 4 bases, V lost 8 bases, and 11 bases had no gene match. The CDR3 loop spans 15 amino acids. CDR3 in DNA: TGTGCCAGCGCCAACCTGGACAGGTTGGGAAACACCATATATTTT. Its translation is CASANLDRLGNTIYF.

The J gene is TRBJ1-3, the V gene TRBV4-2; possible D gene TRBD1, 6 bases. Deletions cut 5 bases from V and 1 base from J, with 9 bases between. CDR3 length equals 14 residues. The germline V gene has CDR1 LGHNA and CDR2 YNFKEQ. The CDR3 DNA sequence: TGTGCCAGCAGCGCAGGGGAGTCTGGAAACACCATATATTTT. The encoded protein is CASSAGESGNTIYF.

The CDR3 nucleotides are TGTGCCAGCAGCCAAGTCCGGGGACTAGATACGCAGTATTTT. This codes for CASSQVRGLDTQYF. The chain has TRBV14 and TRBJ2-3; TRBD2 might be the D (6 bases). The germline CDR1 and CDR2 sequences are SGHDN and FVKESK. The V gene lost 1 base and the J gene lost 5 bases, with 10 bases spanning the gap. The CDR3 spans 14 residues.

The sample holds one count of this clone. CDR3: CASSFSGGLLNTEAFF. CDR3 DNA sequence: TGTGCCAGCAGTTTTTCAGGGGGCCTTTTGAACACTGAAGCTTTCTTT. The chain employs TRBV27 and TRBJ1-1; TRBD1 matches 8 bases. V shed 3 bases, J shed 0 bases, and the junction held 6 bases outside the gene matches. Germline V gene lookup returns CDR1 MNHEY and CDR2 SMNVEV (reference sequence). The CDR3 consists of 16 residues.

This chain connects TRBV19 to TRBJ1-5, with 8 nucleotides matching TRBD1. Germline V gene sequence: CDR1 LNHDA, CDR2 SQIVND (reference sequence). This CDR3 spans 16 amino acids. Trimming at V came to 5 bases and at J to 6 bases, leaving 12 bases not matched to a gene. In DNA, the CDR3 is TGTGCCAGTAGTGGTAGATCCCGACAGGGGTCTCAGCCCCAGCATTTT. Translated: CASSGRSRQGSQPQHF.

The CDR3 reads CASSDSTGGNEQFF. The CDR3 coding sequence is TGTGCCAGCAGTGACTCGACAGGGGGCAATGAGCAGTTCTTC. The chain combines TRBV6-4 with TRBJ2-1; 9 bases map to TRBD1. The V and J ends lost 0 bases and 6 bases, in that order; junction bases with no gene match: 0. The V gene's germline CDR1 is MRHNA and CDR2 SNTAGT. The CDR3 totals 14 residues.

The genes are TRBV5-6 and TRBJ2-7, with 8 bases matching TRBD1. The CDR3 totals 13 residues. CDR1 SGHDT and CDR2 YYEEEE come from the germline V gene. V was clipped by 6 bases and J by 4 bases; unmatched bases: 6. The CDR3 sequence is CASTKDRGYEQYF. CDR3 nucleotides: TGTGCCAGCACGAAAGACAGGGGTTACGAGCAGTACTTC.

The chain employs TRBV5-1 and TRBJ1-6, with 7 nucleotides matching TRBD1. The CDR3 consists of 17 residues. Trimming cost V 4 bases and J 6 bases; bases outside gene matches: 13. Germline CDR1 is SGHRS and CDR2 is YFSETQ. The DNA of the CDR3 is TGCGCCAGCAGCCCGGATCTTTACAGGGGATCTAATTCACCCCTCCACTTT. Translated, it gives CASSPDLYRGSNSPLHF.

The chain uses TRBV28 and TRBJ2-7; D possibly corresponds to TRBD1 (5 bases). V lost 6 bases and J 3 bases, leaving 18 bases between the germline ends. The CDR3 runs 15 residues. Germline V lookup: CDR1 MDHEN, CDR2 SYDVKM. CDR3 loop: CASSDQQAYFYEQYV. Here the CDR3 DNA reads TGTGCCAGCAGCGACCAACAGGCTTATTTCTACGAGCAGTACGTC.

The chain combines TRBV27 with TRBJ2-1, with 8 nucleotides matching TRBD2. Trimming at V came to 4 bases and at J to 4 bases, leaving 3 bases not matched to a gene. The germline V gene encodes CDR1 MNHEY and CDR2 SMNVEV (reference sequence). The CDR3 length is 14 residues. The CDR3 bases are TGTGCCAGCAGTTACAGCGGGGGTTACAATGAGCAGTTCTTC. It encodes CASSYSGGYNEQFF.